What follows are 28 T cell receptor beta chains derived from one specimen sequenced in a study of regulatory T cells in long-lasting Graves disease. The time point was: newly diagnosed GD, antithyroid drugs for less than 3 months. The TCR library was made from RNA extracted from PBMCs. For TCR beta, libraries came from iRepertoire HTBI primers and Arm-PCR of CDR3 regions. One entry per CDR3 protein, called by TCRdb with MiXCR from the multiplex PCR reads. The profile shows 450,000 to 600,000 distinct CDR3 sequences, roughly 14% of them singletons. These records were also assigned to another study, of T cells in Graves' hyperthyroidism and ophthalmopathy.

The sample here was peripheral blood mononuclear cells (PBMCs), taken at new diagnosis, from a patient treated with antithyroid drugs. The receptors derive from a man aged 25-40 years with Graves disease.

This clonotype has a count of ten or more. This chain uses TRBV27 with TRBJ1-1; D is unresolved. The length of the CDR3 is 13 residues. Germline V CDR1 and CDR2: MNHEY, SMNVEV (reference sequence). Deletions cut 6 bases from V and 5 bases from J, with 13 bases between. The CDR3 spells CASSLRETTEAFF. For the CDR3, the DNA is TGTGCCAGCAGCCTTCGGGAAACAACTGAAGCTTTCTTT.

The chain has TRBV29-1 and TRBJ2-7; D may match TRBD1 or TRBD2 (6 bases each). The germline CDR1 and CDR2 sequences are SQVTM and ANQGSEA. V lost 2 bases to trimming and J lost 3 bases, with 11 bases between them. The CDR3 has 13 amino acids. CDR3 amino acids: CSVEYGGGYEQYF. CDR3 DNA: TGCAGCGTTGAATACGGAGGGGGCTACGAGCAGTACTTC.

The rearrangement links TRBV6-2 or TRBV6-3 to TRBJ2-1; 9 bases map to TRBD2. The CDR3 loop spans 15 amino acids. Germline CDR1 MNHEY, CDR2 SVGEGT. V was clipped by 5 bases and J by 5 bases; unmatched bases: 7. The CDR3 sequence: CASSNGTSNNNEQFF. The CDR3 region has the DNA TGTGCCAGCAGTAACGGGACTAGCAACAACAATGAGCAGTTCTTC.

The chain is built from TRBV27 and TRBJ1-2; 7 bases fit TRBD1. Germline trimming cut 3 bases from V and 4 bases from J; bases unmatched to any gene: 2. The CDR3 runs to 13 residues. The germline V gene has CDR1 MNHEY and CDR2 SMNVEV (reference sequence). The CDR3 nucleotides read TGTGCCAGCAGTTTCAGGGGGAGCTATGGCTACACCTTC. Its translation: CASSFRGSYGYTF.

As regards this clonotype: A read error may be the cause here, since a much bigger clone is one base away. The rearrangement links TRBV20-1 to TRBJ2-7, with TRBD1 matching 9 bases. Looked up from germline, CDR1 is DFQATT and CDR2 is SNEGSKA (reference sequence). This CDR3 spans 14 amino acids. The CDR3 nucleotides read TGCAGTGCTAGGGGGACAGGGAGCTCCTACGCGCAGTACTTC. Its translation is CSARGTGSSYAQYF.

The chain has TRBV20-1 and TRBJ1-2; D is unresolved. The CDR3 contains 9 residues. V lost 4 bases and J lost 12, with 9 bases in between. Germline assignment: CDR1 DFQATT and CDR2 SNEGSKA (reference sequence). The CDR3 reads CSAIGEDTF. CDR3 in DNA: TGCAGTGCTATTGGGGAGGACACCTTC.

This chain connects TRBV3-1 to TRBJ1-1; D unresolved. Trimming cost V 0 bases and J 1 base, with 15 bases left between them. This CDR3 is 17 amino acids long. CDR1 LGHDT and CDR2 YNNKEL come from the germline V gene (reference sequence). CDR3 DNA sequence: TGTGCCAGCAGCCAAGATCGTCTTTGGCAGTCGAACACTGAAGCTTTCTTT. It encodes CASSQDRLWQSNTEAFF.

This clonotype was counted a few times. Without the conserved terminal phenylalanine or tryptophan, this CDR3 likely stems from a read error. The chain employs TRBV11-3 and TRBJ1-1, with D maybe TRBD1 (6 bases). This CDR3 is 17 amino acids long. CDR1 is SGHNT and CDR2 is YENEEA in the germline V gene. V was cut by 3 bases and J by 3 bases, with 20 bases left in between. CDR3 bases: TGTGCCAGCAGCTTTTTACCGGGACAAAGATGGGACACTGAAGCTTTCCTT. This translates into CASSFLPGQRWDTEAFL.

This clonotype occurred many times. The CDR3: CASSGQSTNEKLFF. The CDR3, as DNA: TGTGCCAGCAGCGGACAAAGCACTAATGAAAAACTGTTTTTT. The chain couples TRBV12-3 or TRBV12-4 to TRBJ1-4, with TRBD1 as a possible D gene (5 bases). The V end lost 6 bases, the J end lost 2 bases, and 10 bases lay between the germline ends. CDR3 length: 14 amino acids.

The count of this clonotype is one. In DNA, the CDR3 is TGTGCCAGCAGTTACGGGACAGGGGGCCGCTATGGCTACACCTTC. This encodes CASSYGTGGRYGYTF. The chain joins TRBV5-6 to TRBJ1-2; 12 bases agree with TRBD1. The CDR3 sequence is 15 residues long. Per the germline V gene, CDR1 is SGHDT and CDR2 is YYEEEE. The V and J ends lost 5 bases and 4 bases, in that order; junction bases with no gene match: 6.

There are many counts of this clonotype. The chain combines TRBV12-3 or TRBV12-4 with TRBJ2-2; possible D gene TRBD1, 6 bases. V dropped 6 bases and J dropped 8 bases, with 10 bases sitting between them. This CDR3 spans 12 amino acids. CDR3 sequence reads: CASRWGQGELFF. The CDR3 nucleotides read TGTGCCAGCAGGTGGGGGCAAGGGGAGCTGTTTTTT.

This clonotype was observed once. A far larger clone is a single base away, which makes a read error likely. The CDR3 spells CASSPDMADTQYF. The CDR3 DNA is TGTGCCAGCAGCCCGGACATGGCAGATACGCAGTATTTT. This sequence joins TRBV5-8 and TRBJ2-3; weak D call: TRBD1 (5 bases). Germline V gene sequence: CDR1 SGHTS, CDR2 YDEGEE. The CDR3 contains 13 residues. V gave up 4 bases and J gave up 4 bases, with 10 bases separating them.

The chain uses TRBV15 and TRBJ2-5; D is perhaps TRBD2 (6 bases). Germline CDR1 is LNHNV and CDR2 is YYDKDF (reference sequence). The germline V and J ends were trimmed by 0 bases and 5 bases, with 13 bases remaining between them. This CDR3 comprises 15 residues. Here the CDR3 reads CATSRDVGRLETQYF. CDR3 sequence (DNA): TGTGCCACCAGCAGAGATGTAGGGAGGTTGGAGACCCAGTACTTC.

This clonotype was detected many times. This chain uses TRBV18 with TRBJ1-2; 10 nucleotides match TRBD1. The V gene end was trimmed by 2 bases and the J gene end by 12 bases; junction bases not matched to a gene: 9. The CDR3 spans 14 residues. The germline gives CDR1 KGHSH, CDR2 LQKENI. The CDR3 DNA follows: TGTGCCAGCTCACCATCCGACAGGGGGCAGGACGACACCTTC. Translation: CASSPSDRGQDDTF.

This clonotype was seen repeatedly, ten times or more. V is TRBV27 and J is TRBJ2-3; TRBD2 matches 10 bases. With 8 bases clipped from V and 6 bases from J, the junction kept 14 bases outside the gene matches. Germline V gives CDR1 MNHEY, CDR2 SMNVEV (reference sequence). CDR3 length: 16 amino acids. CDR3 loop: CASQRTAGGPLDTQYF. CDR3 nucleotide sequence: TGTGCCAGCCAAAGGACAGCGGGAGGGCCTCTGGATACGCAGTATTTT.

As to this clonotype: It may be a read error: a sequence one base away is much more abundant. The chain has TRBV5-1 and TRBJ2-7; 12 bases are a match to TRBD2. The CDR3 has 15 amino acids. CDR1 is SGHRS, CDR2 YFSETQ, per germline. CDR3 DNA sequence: TGCGCCAGCAGTCATGACGGGACTAGCGGGTATGAGCAGTCCTTC. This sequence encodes CASSHDGTSGYEQSF.

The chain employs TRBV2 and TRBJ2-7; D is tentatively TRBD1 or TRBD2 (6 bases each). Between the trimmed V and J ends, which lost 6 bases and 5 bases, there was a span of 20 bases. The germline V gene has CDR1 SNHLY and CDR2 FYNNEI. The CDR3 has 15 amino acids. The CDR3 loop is CASSGGPEARDEQYF. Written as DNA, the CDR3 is TGTGCCAGCAGCGGGGGCCCCGAGGCCCGCGACGAGCAGTACTTC.

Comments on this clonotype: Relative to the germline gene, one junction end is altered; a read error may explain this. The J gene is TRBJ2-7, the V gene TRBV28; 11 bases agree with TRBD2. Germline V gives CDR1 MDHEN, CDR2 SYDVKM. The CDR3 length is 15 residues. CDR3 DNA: TGTGCCAGCAGTTTGGGTCTAGCGGGAGGAAGAGAGCAGCACTTC. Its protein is CASSLGLAGGREQHF. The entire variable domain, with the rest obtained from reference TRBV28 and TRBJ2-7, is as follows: DVKVTQSSRYLVKRTGEKVFLECVQDMDHENMFWYRQDPGLGLRLIYFSYDVKMKEKGDIPEGYSVSREKKERFSLILESASTNQTSMYLCASSLGLAGGREQHFGPGTRLTVT.

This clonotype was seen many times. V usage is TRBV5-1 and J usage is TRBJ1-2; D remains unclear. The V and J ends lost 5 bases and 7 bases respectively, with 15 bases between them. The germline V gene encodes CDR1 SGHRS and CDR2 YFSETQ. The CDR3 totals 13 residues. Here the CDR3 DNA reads TGCGCCAGCAGGACGGAAAACTACCGTGGCTACACCTTC. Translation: CASRTENYRGYTF.

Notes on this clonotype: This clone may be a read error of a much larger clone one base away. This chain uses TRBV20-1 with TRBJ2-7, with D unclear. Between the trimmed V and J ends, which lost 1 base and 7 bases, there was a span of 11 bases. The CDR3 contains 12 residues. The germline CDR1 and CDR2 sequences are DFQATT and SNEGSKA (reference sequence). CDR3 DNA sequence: TGCAGTGCTAGAGGGCAGCCCAATGAGCAGTACTTC. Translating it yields CSARGQPNEQYF.

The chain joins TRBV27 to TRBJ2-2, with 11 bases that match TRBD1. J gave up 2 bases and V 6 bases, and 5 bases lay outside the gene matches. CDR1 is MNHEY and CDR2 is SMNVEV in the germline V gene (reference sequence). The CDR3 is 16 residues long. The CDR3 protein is CASSPWTGGNTGELFF. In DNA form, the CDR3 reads TGTGCCAGCAGCCCCTGGACAGGGGGCAACACCGGGGAGCTGTTTTTT.

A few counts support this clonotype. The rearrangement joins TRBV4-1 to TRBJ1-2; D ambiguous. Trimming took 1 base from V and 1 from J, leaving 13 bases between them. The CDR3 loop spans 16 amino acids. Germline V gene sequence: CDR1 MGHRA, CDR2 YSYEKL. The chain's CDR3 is CASSQVDGRLNYGYTF. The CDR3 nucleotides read TGCGCCAGCAGCCAAGTCGATGGACGCCTTAACTATGGCTACACCTTC.

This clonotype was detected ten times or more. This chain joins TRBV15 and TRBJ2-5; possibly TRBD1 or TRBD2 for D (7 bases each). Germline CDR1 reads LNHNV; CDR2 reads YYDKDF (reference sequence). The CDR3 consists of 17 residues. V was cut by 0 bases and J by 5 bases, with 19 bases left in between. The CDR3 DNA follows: TGTGCCACCAGCAGAGATACCCCGACAGGGCGGGGGGAGACCCAGTACTTC. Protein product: CATSRDTPTGRGETQYF.

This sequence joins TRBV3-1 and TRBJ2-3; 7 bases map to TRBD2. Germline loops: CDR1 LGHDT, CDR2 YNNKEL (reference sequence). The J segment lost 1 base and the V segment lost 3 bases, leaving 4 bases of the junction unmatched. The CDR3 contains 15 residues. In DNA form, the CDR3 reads TGTGCCAGCAGCCATCTCCTAGCGGGCACAGATACGCAGTATTTT. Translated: CASSHLLAGTDTQYF.

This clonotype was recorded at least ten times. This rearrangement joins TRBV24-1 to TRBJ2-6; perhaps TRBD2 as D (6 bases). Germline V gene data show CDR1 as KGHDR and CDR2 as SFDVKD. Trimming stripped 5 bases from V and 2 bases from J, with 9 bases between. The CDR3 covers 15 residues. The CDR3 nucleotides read TGTGCCACCAGTGTCGCGGGGACTGGGGCCAACGTCCTGACTTTC. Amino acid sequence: CATSVAGTGANVLTF.

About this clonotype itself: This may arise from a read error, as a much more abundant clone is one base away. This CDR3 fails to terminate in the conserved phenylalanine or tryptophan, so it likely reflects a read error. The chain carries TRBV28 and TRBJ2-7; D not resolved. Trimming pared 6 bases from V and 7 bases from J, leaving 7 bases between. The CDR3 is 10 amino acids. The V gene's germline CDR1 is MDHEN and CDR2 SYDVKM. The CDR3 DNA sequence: TGTGCCAGCAGCCTGGATGAGCAGTACCTC. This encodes CASSLDEQYL.

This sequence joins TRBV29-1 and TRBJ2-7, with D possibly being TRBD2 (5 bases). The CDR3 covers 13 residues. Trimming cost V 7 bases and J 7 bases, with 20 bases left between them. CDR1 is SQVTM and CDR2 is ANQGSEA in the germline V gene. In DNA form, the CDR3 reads TGCAGCGCCGAGGGTGGACTTCTGTTGGAGCAGTACTTC. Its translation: CSAEGGLLLEQYF.

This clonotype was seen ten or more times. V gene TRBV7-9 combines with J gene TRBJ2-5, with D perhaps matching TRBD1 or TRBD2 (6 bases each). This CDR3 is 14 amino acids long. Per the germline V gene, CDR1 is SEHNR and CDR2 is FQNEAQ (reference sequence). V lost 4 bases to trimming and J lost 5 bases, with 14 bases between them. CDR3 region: CASSSIGGFETQYF. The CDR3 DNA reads TGTGCCAGCAGCTCCATAGGGGGGTTTGAGACCCAGTACTTC.